This T cell receptor beta chain came from a study of a mutant IDH1 vaccine in newly diagnosed glioma. Study-wide context: Of treated patients, approximately 62% were men and roughly 40% women, averaging roughly 40 years.

As concerns this clone: What it binds is not known.

The CDR3 totals 17 residues. V shed 5 bases and J 8 bases; nucleotides not matched to a gene: 15. Per germline, CDR1 SGHTA and CDR2 FQGTGA. The time point denotes: week 47, end of study. Each dose of the vaccine consisted of 300 ug of mutant IDH1 20-mer peptide, with topical imiquimod. Donors had new IDH1-mutant astrocytomas of WHO grade 3 or 4 (ATRX-lost). Using immunoSEQ multiplex PCR, the repertoire was profiled, and TCRdb retains in-frame clones only, with some absent. The sample holds about 56,000 clones, about four fifths seen once. The chain uses TRBV7-3 and TRBJ1-2, with 12 positions matching TRBD1. The sequence came from a woman between 45 and 60 years old with glioma. Sequenced material: PBMCs, taken from a glioma patient whose treatment included an IDH1 peptide vaccine. CDR3 sequence: CASSRDPGQGALEGYTF. The DNA for the CDR3 is TGTGCCAGCAGCAGAGATCCGGGACAGGGGGCCCTGGAGGGCTACACCTTC. Full variable domain (remainder filled in from reference TRBV7-3 and TRBJ1-2): GAGVSQTPSNKVTEKGKYVELRCDPISGHTALYWYRQSLGQGPEFLIYFQGTGAADDSGLPNDRFFAVRPEGSVSTLKIQRTERGDSAVYLCASSRDPGQGALEGYTFGSGTRLTVV.